This is a list of T cell receptor beta chains from one sample in a study of response to subunit inactivated influenza vaccine. TCRdb re-derived calls from the RT-PCR reads in MiXCR, one entry per CDR3 protein. This sample has roughly 570,000 distinct CDR3 sequences; around 15% occur once, and the top ten carry roughly 11%. The source was PBMCs from blood, collected about 11 days after vaccination. The receptors were sampled from a man aged 45-65 years who received an inactivated influenza vaccine. The CDR3 runs from the conserved cysteine through the conserved F or W. D genes are given only for firm matches. Expanded clones get a size class; other rows say once, few or many, or leave the size out.

TRBV7-2,few,NA,TRBJ2-1,TGTGCCAGCAGCTTAAGTGTGGTGCAGTTCTTC,CASSLSVVQFF
TRBV24-1,few,NA,TRBJ2-6,TGTGCCACCAGTGATTGGGCAGCATCTGGGGCCAACGTCCTGACTTTC,CATSDWAASGANVLTF
TRBV20-1,few,TRBD2,TRBJ2-1,TGCAGTGCTATCGTCGGGGGGGCCAGGAATGAGCAGTTCTTC,CSAIVGGARNEQFF
TRBV7-2,few,TRBD2,TRBJ2-1,TGTGCCAGCAGCTTCCTAGCGGGGGGGCTCGGGAATGAGCAGTTCTTC,CASSFLAGGLGNEQFF
TRBV4-3,few,TRBD2,TRBJ2-7,TGCGCCAGCAGCCTCGGGACTAGGACCCCCTACGAGCAGTACTTC,CASSLGTRTPYEQYF
TRBV7-8,few,NA,TRBJ2-7,TGTGCCAGCAGCTTTCAGGCAGTCGGCTACGAGCAGTACTTC,CASSFQAVGYEQYF
TRBV15,few,NA,TRBJ2-2,TGTGCCACCAGCAGAGTTGGTTACAGGGAGACCCTTTCGAACACCGGGGAGCTGTTTTTT,CATSRVGYRETLSNTGELFF
TRBV4-1,few,TRBD1,TRBJ1-1,TGCGCCAGCAGCCACGGCACAGGGGGTGATGAAGCTTTCTTT,CASSHGTGGDEAFF
TRBV20-1,NA,NA,TRBJ1-1,TGCAGTGCTAGAACTACAGGGAACACTGAAGCTTTCTTT,CSARTTGNTEAFF
TRBV12-3/TRBV12-4,NA,TRBD1,TRBJ2-2,TGTGCCAGCAGTCGCCCTACAGGGGTCGGCACCGGGGAGCTGTTTTTT,CASSRPTGVGTGELFF
TRBV5-1,NA,NA,TRBJ2-7,TGCGCCAGCAGCTCTAGGGAGAGCTCCTACGAGCAGTACTTC,CASSSRESSYEQYF
TRBV6-4,NA,TRBD2,TRBJ2-7,TGTCCGTGGTTGGGAGGGTTTTTTGGGTCGCACGAGCAGTACTTC,CPWLGGFFGSHEQYF
TRBV6-2/TRBV6-3,few,NA,TRBJ2-7,TGTGCCAGCAGTTACTCTAGGTACGAGCAGTACTTC,CASSYSRYEQYF